This entry lists 32 T cell receptor beta chains sequenced from one sample in a study of T cell changes during pregnancy in multiple sclerosis. Profiled with immunoSEQ multiplex PCR; TCRdb holds only in-frame clones, not every one. The repertoire holds about 76,000 clones, with about 95% as singletons. This material consisted of peripheral blood, taken in the third trimester of pregnancy. These TCRs come from a female donor with multiple sclerosis, enrolled in a pregnancy study.

The chain links TRBV27 to TRBJ2-7, with 7 bases lining up with TRBD1. V lost 5 bases and J lost 1; bases outside the gene matches: 11. Germline loops: CDR1 MNHEY, CDR2 SMNVEV (reference sequence). CDR3 length equals 16 residues. The CDR3 DNA follows: TGTGCCAGCAGTCCCTCTCCGAGGGGGCGATCCTACGAGCAGTACTTC. Its protein is CASSPSPRGRSYEQYF.

V and J are TRBV7-2 and TRBJ2-5, with D possibly matching TRBD2 (7 bases). Germline CDR1 is SGHTA and CDR2 is FQGNSA. The V gene lost 1 base and the J gene lost 4 bases, with 13 bases spanning the gap. This CDR3 spans 15 amino acids. The CDR3 bases are TGTGCCAGCAGCTTAGGGGGGGGCAGGGCAGAGACCCAGTACTTC. Protein sequence: CASSLGGGRAETQYF.

V is TRBV2 and J is TRBJ1-5; 8 nucleotides line up with TRBD1. The CDR3 covers 15 residues. V gave up 6 bases and J gave up 1 base; unmatched junction bases: 5. Germline loops: CDR1 SNHLY, CDR2 FYNNEI. The CDR3, as DNA: TGTGCCAGCAGCGGACAGGGCGTCAGCAATCAGCCCCAGCATTTT. Protein: CASSGQGVSNQPQHF.

This chain uses TRBV7-9 with TRBJ1-2, with 9 bases that match TRBD1. Trimming removed 10 bases from V and 3 bases from J; junction bases left unmatched: 9. The CDR3 covers 14 residues. Per the germline V gene, CDR1 is SEHNR and CDR2 is FQNEAQ (reference sequence). For the CDR3, the DNA is TGTGCCACGACTAGGACAGGGGCGGACTATGGCTACACCTTC. It yields the protein CATTRTGADYGYTF.

The chain links TRBV7-2 to TRBJ2-1, with D perhaps matching TRBD2 (6 bases). Trimming removed 3 bases at V and 1 base at J, with 16 bases between. The CDR3 is 17 amino acids. Germline assignment: CDR1 SGHTA and CDR2 FQGNSA. CDR3 residues: CASSLEGGVGSYNEQFF. The DNA of the CDR3 is TGTGCCAGCAGCTTGGAGGGCGGGGTTGGTTCCTACAATGAGCAGTTCTTC.

V gene TRBV19 combines with J gene TRBJ1-2; D remains unclear. The CDR3 loop spans 13 amino acids. CDR1 and CDR2 from the germline V gene are LNHDA and SQIVND (reference sequence). Trimming cost V 4 bases and J 0 bases, with 6 bases left between them. CDR3 coding DNA: TGTGCCAGTAGTAACAGAGCTAACTATGGCTACACCTTC. Translation: CASSNRANYGYTF.

V is TRBV6-5 and J is TRBJ1-6; TRBD1 is a possible D gene (5 bases). V was trimmed by 4 bases and J by 9 bases, leaving 7 bases between them. The V gene's germline CDR1 is MNHEY and CDR2 SVGAGI. The length of the CDR3 is 12 residues. CDR3 DNA: TGTGCCAGCAGTTTCAGGGCTTCACCCCTCCACTTT. This gives the protein CASSFRASPLHF.

CDR3 coding DNA: TGTGCCAGCAGCCGACAGGGGGGCTCCTACAATGAGCAGTTCTTC. It codes for CASSRQGGSYNEQFF. V and J are TRBV7-2 and TRBJ2-1, with 9 positions matching TRBD1. The germline V gene encodes CDR1 SGHTA and CDR2 FQGNSA. V gave up 5 bases and J gave up 0 bases; unmatched junction bases: 2. The CDR3 contains 15 residues.

In this sample, this clone turned up once. CDR3 residues: CASSPRGQGKTQYF. The CDR3 DNA sequence: TGTGCCAGCAGCCCAAGAGGACAGGGGAAGACCCAGTACTTC. V and J are TRBV6-5 and TRBJ2-5, with 9 bases aligning to TRBD1. J was trimmed by 6 bases and V by 6 bases; bases with no gene match: 8. Germline CDR1 and CDR2: MNHEY and SVGAGI. The CDR3 contains 14 residues.

V is TRBV30 and J is TRBJ2-7, with TRBD1 identical over 11 bases. CDR1 GTSNPN and CDR2 SVGIG come from the germline V gene (reference sequence). The CDR3 sequence is 16 residues long. J was trimmed by 7 bases and V by 0 bases; bases with no gene match: 11. The CDR3 DNA reads TGTGCCTGGAGTGTACTGTTAGGACAGGGGGCGGGTGAGCAGTACTTC. Protein: CAWSVLLGQGAGEQYF.

Note on this clone: Compared with germline, one end of the junction differs, possibly owing to a read error. This chain uses TRBV7-9 with TRBJ2-7, with D tentatively TRBD1 (6 bases). CDR1 is SEHNR and CDR2 is FQNEAQ in the germline V gene (reference sequence). This CDR3 spans 14 amino acids. CDR3 nucleotide sequence: TGTGCCAGCAGCTTAGCCGGGGAAGGACAGAAGGGACACTTC. As protein: CASSLAGEGQKGHF.

This sequence joins TRBV11-2 and TRBJ2-1, with D perhaps TRBD2 (5 bases). V was clipped by 4 bases and J by 4 bases, with 8 bases between them. CDR1 is SGHAT and CDR2 is FQNNGV in the germline V gene. This CDR3 contains 13 residues. CDR3 amino acids: CASSWTGYNEQFF. In DNA form, the CDR3 reads TGTGCCAGCAGCTGGACTGGTTACAATGAGCAGTTCTTC.

This chain connects TRBV19 to TRBJ2-1; D may be TRBD2 (5 bases). Germline V lookup: CDR1 LNHDA, CDR2 SQIVND (reference sequence). Deletions cut 7 bases from V and 2 bases from J, with 15 bases between. The CDR3 has 15 amino acids. CDR3 sequence reads: CASTSPGYPYNEQFF. The CDR3 nucleotides read TGTGCCAGTACCTCTCCGGGGTATCCCTACAATGAGCAGTTCTTC.

This clone was counted only a few times. This chain joins TRBV11-2 and TRBJ2-7; maybe TRBD1 (5 bases). Germline V gives CDR1 SGHAT, CDR2 FQNNGV. The CDR3 is 14 amino acids. Trimming removed 1 base at V and 1 base at J, with 8 bases between. The CDR3 DNA reads as TGTGCCAGCAGCTTAGCCAGGGTTTCCTACGAGCAGTACTTC. The encoded protein is CASSLARVSYEQYF. The variable domain in full, completed from reference TRBV11-2 and TRBJ2-7, reads EAGVAQSPRYKIIEKRQSVAFWCNPISGHATLYWYQQILGQGPKLLIQFQNNGVVDDSQLPKDRFSAERLKGVDSTLKIQPAKLEDSAVYLCASSLARVSYEQYFGPGTRLTVT.

The rearrangement links TRBV7-2 to TRBJ1-6; D is possibly TRBD1 (6 bases). The V gene's germline CDR1 is SGHTA and CDR2 FQGNSA. The ends were cut back, 5 bases at V and 7 bases at J, with 18 bases in the middle. The CDR3 has 16 residues. CDR3 sequence reads: CASSAQTGRGNSPLHF. CDR3 DNA sequence: TGTGCCAGCAGCGCACAGACAGGAAGGGGGAATTCACCCCTCCACTTT.

For the CDR3, the DNA is TGTGCCAGCAGGGGAAGGGGAGGTACGGCACCCCTCCACTTT. Residues: CASRGRGGTAPLHF. The rearrangement uses TRBV2 and TRBJ1-6, with TRBD1 as a possible D gene (5 bases). The germline CDR1 and CDR2 sequences are SNHLY and FYNNEI. The CDR3 length is 14 residues. Trimming removed 6 bases from V and 11 bases from J, with 17 bases in between.

CDR3 region: CASSLASINNSPLHF. In nucleotides, the CDR3 is TGCGCCAGCAGCTTGGCTTCTATTAATAATTCACCCCTCCACTTT. V usage is TRBV5-1 and J usage is TRBJ1-6; D unresolved. V was pared by 0 bases and J by 5 bases, with 9 bases between. The CDR3 length is 15 residues. Germline V gene sequence: CDR1 SGHRS, CDR2 YFSETQ.

The V gene is TRBV5-1, the J gene TRBJ2-5, with a tentative D call TRBD1 (5 bases). Deletions cut 3 bases from V and 1 base from J, with 10 bases between. CDR3 size: 14 residues. Germline CDR1 reads SGHRS; CDR2 reads YFSETQ. This CDR3 is CASSYDRFQETQYF. DNA for the CDR3: TGCGCCAGCAGCTATGACAGATTCCAAGAGACCCAGTACTTC.

The chain couples TRBV7-2 to TRBJ1-6, with 7 bases that match TRBD1. With V trimmed by 0 bases and J by 5 bases, 4 bases remained unmatched. Germline V gene data show CDR1 as SGHTA and CDR2 as FQGNSA. CDR3 length: 16 amino acids. The DNA of the CDR3 is TGTGCCAGCAGCTTAGCGGGGACAGCAAATAATTCACCCCTCCACTTT. It is translated as CASSLAGTANNSPLHF.

The chain employs TRBV9 and TRBJ2-1, with 9 bases that match TRBD2. This CDR3 region has 14 residues. V was pared by 3 bases and J by 7 bases, with 5 bases of the junction left unmatched. CDR1 is SGDLS, CDR2 YYNGEE, per germline. The CDR3 region is CASSGGGGFNEQFF. The CDR3 DNA follows: TGTGCCAGCAGCGGCGGGGGGGGTTTTAATGAGCAGTTCTTC.

The CDR3 DNA reads as TGTGCCAGCAGCCCGGGGTTGCGCACAGATACGCAGTATTTT. Translation gives CASSPGLRTDTQYF. This sequence joins TRBV7-9 and TRBJ2-3; tentatively, D is TRBD2 (5 bases). Trimming pared 5 bases from V and 1 base from J, leaving 10 bases between. CDR1 is SEHNR and CDR2 is FQNEAQ in the germline V gene (reference sequence). This CDR3 has 14 residues.

This clone was found once. The chain joins TRBV11-1 to TRBJ2-5; weak D call: TRBD1 (5 bases). The CDR3 has 14 amino acids. Germline V CDR1 and CDR2: SGHAT, FQDESV (reference sequence). The V and J ends lost 6 bases and 4 bases respectively, with 15 bases between them. The CDR3 sequence: CASRSDNRLETQYF. In DNA form, the CDR3 reads TGTGCCAGCAGATCGGACAACCGTTTAGAGACCCAGTACTTC.

The V gene is TRBV5-4, the J gene TRBJ2-5; 14 nucleotides align to TRBD2. With 5 bases clipped from V and 4 bases from J, the junction kept 10 bases outside the gene matches. Germline V CDR1 and CDR2: SGHNT, YYREEE (reference sequence). The CDR3 consists of 17 residues. The CDR3 DNA is TGTGCCAGCAGGATTGGACTAGCGGGGGGAGAAGGAGAGACCCAGTACTTC. Its translation is CASRIGLAGGEGETQYF.

The chain employs TRBV6-1 and TRBJ2-3; 7 bases are shared with TRBD2. The trim removed 4 bases at V and 0 bases at J, leaving 4 bases unmatched. The CDR3 covers 15 residues. CDR1 MNHNS and CDR2 SASEGT come from the germline V gene. Here the CDR3 DNA reads TGTGCCAGCAGTGGACCGGGACTAAGCACAGATACGCAGTATTTT. This translates into CASSGPGLSTDTQYF.

This rearrangement joins TRBV5-1 to TRBJ2-2; D unresolved. Germline loops: CDR1 SGHRS, CDR2 YFSETQ. The V end was cut by 5 bases, the J end by 3 bases, with 5 bases between. There are 12 residues in the CDR3. CDR3 in amino acids: CASRRDTGELFF. DNA of the CDR3: TGCGCCAGCAGACGAGACACCGGGGAGCTGTTTTTT.

The gene calls are TRBV6-1 and TRBJ1-2; possibly TRBD1 for D (5 bases). CDR1 and CDR2 (germline): MNHNS, SASEGT. V was clipped by 2 bases and J by 2 bases, with 9 bases between them. The length of the CDR3 is 14 residues. The CDR3 bases are TGTGCCAGCAGTGAACAGCGGGGGAACTATGGCTACACCTTC. Translation gives CASSEQRGNYGYTF.

V is TRBV4-3 and J is TRBJ2-1; TRBD2 matches at 7 bases. Germline V CDR1 and CDR2: LGHNA, YSLEER. The J segment lost 12 bases and the V segment lost 0 bases, leaving 8 bases of the junction unmatched. The CDR3 spans 14 residues. CDR3 region: CASSQDWGRGGQFF. CDR3 coding DNA: TGCGCCAGCAGCCAAGATTGGGGGAGGGGTGGGCAGTTCTTC.

This clone occurred a few times. This chain connects TRBV2 to TRBJ2-2; D perhaps matches TRBD2 (5 bases). CDR3 length: 15 amino acids. Trimming cost V 1 base and J 3 bases, with 9 bases left between them. Germline CDR1 reads SNHLY; CDR2 reads FYNNEI. DNA for the CDR3: TGTGCCAGCAGTGAAGGGGCGGGTGACACCGGGGAGCTGTTTTTT. It yields the protein CASSEGAGDTGELFF.

This sequence joins TRBV19 and TRBJ1-1, with unresolved D. CDR1 LNHDA and CDR2 SQIVND come from the germline V gene (reference sequence). The CDR3 sequence is 15 residues long. The germline V and J ends were trimmed by 0 bases and 2 bases, with 10 bases remaining between them. The CDR3 region is CASSIDRWANTEAFF. As DNA, the CDR3 is TGTGCCAGTAGTATAGATCGGTGGGCAAACACTGAAGCTTTCTTT.

The CDR3 sequence is CASSPGRAGGAPSDTQYF. For the CDR3, the DNA is TGTGCCAGCAGCCCCGGCCGGGCGGGGGGGGCCCCTTCAGATACGCAGTATTTT. This chain uses TRBV7-2 with TRBJ2-3; 9 nucleotides match TRBD2. The V and J ends lost 5 bases and 4 bases, in that order; junction bases with no gene match: 16. This CDR3 region has 18 residues. Per germline, CDR1 SGHTA and CDR2 FQGNSA.

This rearrangement joins TRBV27 to TRBJ2-2; no firm D call. With 6 bases removed from V and 4 bases from J, the gap between germline ends came to 12 bases. The CDR3 length is 14 residues. Per germline, CDR1 MNHEY and CDR2 SMNVEV (reference sequence). CDR3 DNA: TGTGCCAGCAGCTCGGAGCTGTCCACCGGGGAGCTGTTTTTT. This codes for CASSSELSTGELFF.

This chain uses TRBV9 with TRBJ2-1; maybe TRBD2 (5 bases). This CDR3 region has 15 residues. Trimming left V 0 bases short and J 6 bases short, with 13 bases between. Germline CDR1 reads SGDLS; CDR2 reads YYNGEE. The CDR3 loop reads CASSVGVGVPNEQFF. CDR3 DNA: TGTGCCAGCAGCGTAGGGGTCGGGGTACCCAATGAGCAGTTCTTC.